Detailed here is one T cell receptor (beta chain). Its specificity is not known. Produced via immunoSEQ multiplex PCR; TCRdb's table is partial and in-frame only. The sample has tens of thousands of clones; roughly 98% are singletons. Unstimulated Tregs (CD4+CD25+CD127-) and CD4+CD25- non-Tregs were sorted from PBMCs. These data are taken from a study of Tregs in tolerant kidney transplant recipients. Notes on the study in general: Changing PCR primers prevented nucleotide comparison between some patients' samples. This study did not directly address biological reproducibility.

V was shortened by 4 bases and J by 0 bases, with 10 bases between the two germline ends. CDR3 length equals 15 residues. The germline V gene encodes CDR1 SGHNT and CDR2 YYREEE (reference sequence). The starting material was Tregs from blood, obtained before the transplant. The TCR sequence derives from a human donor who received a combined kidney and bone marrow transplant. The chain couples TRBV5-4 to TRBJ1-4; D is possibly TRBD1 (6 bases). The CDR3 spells CASSRGGATNEKLFF. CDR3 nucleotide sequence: TGTGCCAGCAGCCGCGGGGGCGCAACTAATGAAAAACTGTTTTTT.